Listed here are 8 T cell receptor beta chains from one sample, sequenced in a study of cytomegalovirus exposure and HLA in healthy donors. 60 Vbeta and 13 Jbeta primers were used in PCR. TCRdb keeps only in-frame clones here, not all; method: immunoSEQ multiplex PCR. The sample holds around 130,000 clones; roughly 82% are singletons and the top ten take 2.5% to 3.5%. The sequenced sample consisted of PBMCs. All receptors derive from a young woman in good health and CMV-seropositive.

This sequence joins TRBV28 and TRBJ2-7; D ambiguous. The V gene lost 3 bases and the J gene lost 5 bases, with 17 bases spanning the gap. The V gene's germline CDR1 is MDHEN and CDR2 SYDVKM. The CDR3 sequence is 15 residues long. CDR3 coding DNA: TGTGCCAGCAGTTTGGAGAGAGGCCTTCCGGACGAGCAGTACTTC. As protein: CASSLERGLPDEQYF.

The V call is TRBV6-1, the J call TRBJ2-3; 9 nucleotides match TRBD2. The CDR3 consists of 15 residues. Per germline, CDR1 MNHNS and CDR2 SASEGT. V dropped 6 bases and J dropped 6; count of bases not matched to a gene: 10. The CDR3 sequence: CASRDGGGAWDTQYF. CDR3 nucleotide sequence: TGTGCCAGCAGGGATGGCGGGGGGGCTTGGGATACGCAGTATTTT.

The chain joins TRBV5-6 to TRBJ1-3, with D perhaps matching TRBD1 (5 bases). The CDR3 consists of 15 residues. Trimming shortened V by 3 bases and J by 0 bases, and 10 bases separated the two germline ends. The germline gives CDR1 SGHDT, CDR2 YYEEEE. The CDR3 region is CASSWRQFSGNTIYF. The CDR3 DNA reads TGTGCCAGCAGCTGGAGACAGTTCTCTGGAAACACCATATATTTT.

The chain carries TRBV6-5 and TRBJ1-2, with TRBD1 matching over 9 bases. This CDR3 comprises 11 residues. V lost 5 bases and J lost 13; bases outside the gene matches: 5. Looked up from germline, CDR1 is MNHEY and CDR2 is SVGAGI. The DNA of the CDR3 is TGTGCCAGCAGTCCCGGGACAGGGCGCACCTTC. Its translation: CASSPGTGRTF.

The gene calls are TRBV10-1 and TRBJ2-7; 8 bases fit TRBD2. Trimming at V came to 6 bases and at J to 3 bases, leaving 4 bases not matched to a gene. CDR1 WNHNN and CDR2 SYGVQD come from the germline V gene (reference sequence). The CDR3 has 13 residues. CDR3 DNA: TGCGCCAGCAGCCCAGCGGGGGACTACGAGCAGTACTTC. Amino acids: CASSPAGDYEQYF.

This sequence joins TRBV6-5 and TRBJ2-1; TRBD2 matches 12 bases. V trimming: 3 bases; J trimming: 12 bases; junction bases outside the gene matches: 9. CDR1 and CDR2 from the germline V gene are MNHEY and SVGAGI. The CDR3 has 15 residues. CDR3 DNA: TGTGCCAGCAGTTATGCACTAGCGGGAGGACGAATGCAGTTCTTC. It specifies CASSYALAGGRMQFF.

The V gene is TRBV25-1, the J gene TRBJ2-7; a weak D match, TRBD1 (5 bases). With 2 bases removed from V and 2 bases from J, the gap between germline ends came to 10 bases. Per germline, CDR1 MGHDK and CDR2 SYGVNS. The CDR3 spans 14 residues. This chain's CDR3 is CASSEKQGTYEQYF. The CDR3 nucleotides read TGTGCCAGCAGTGAAAAGCAGGGAACCTACGAGCAGTACTTC.

The V call is TRBV6-1, the J call TRBJ2-3; D not resolved. The CDR3 has 14 residues. Looked up from germline, CDR1 is MNHNS and CDR2 is SASEGT. Trimming took 7 bases from V and 4 from J, leaving 15 bases between them. CDR3 in amino acids: CASNLEHRADTQYF. The CDR3, as DNA: TGTGCCAGCAATCTAGAACATCGGGCAGATACGCAGTATTTT.